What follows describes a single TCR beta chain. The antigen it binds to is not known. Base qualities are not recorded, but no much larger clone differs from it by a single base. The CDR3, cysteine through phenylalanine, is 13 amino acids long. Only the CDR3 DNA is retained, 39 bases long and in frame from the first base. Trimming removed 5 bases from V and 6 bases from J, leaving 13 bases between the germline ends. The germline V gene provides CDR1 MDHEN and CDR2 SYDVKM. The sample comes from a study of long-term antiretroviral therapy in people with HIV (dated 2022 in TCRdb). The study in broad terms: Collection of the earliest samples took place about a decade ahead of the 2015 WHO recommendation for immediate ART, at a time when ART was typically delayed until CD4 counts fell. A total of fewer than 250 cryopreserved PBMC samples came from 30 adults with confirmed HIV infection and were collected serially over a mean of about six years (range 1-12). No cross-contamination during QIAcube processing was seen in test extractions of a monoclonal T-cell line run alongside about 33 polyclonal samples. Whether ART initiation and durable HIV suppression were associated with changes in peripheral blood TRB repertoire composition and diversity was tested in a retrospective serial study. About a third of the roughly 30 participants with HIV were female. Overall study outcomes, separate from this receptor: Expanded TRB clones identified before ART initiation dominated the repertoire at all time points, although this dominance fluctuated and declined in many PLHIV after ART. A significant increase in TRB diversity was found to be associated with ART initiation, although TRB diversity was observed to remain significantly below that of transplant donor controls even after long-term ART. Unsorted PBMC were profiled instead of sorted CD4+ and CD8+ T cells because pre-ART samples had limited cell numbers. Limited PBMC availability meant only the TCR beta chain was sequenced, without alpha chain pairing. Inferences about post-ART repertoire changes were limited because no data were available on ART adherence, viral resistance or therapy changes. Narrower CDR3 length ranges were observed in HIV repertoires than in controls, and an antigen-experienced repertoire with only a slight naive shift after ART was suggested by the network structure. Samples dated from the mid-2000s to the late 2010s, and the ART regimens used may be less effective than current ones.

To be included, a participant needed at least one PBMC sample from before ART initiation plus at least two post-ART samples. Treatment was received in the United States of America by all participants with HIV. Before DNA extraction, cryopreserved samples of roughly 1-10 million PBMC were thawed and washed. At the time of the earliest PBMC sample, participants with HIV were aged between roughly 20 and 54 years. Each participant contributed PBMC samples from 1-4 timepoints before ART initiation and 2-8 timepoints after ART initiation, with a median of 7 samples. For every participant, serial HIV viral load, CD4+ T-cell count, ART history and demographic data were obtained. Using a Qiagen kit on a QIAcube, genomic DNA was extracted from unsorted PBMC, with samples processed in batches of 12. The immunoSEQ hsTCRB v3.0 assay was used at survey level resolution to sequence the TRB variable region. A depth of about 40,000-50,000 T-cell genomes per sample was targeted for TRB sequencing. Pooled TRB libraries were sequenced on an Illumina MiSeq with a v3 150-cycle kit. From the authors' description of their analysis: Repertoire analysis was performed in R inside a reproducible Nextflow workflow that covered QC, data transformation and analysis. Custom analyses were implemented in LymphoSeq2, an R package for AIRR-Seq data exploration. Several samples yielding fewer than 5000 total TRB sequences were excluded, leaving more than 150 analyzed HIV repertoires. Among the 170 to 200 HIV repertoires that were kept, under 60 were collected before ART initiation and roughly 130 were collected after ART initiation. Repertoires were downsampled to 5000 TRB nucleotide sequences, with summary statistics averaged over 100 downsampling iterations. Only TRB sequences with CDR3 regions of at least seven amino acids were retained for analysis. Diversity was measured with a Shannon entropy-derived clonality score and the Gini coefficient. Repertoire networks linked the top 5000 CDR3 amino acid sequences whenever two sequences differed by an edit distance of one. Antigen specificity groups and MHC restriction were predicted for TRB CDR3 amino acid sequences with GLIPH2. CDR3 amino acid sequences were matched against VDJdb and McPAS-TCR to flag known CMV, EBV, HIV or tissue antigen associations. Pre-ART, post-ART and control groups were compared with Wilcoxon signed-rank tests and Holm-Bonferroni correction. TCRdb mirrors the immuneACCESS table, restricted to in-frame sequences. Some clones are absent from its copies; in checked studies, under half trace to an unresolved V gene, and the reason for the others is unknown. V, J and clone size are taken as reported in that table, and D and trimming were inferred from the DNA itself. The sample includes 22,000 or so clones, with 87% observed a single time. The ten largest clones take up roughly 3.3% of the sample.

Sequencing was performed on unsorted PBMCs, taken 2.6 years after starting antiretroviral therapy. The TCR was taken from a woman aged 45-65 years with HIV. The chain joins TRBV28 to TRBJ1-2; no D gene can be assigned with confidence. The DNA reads TGTGCCAGCAGTCTAGCCAACGAAGATGGCTACACCTTC. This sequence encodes CASSLANEDGYTF.